The T cell receptor (beta chain) described here comes from a study of blood T cell repertoires in COVID-19. The wider study: The origin of the acute and convalescent COVID-19 samples was the United States, Italy and Spain. T cells, B-cell-depleted T cells, or PBMCs supplied cDNA or gDNA.

This clone was picked up many times. This CDR3 is built from 15 residues. Germline V gene data show CDR1 as MNHEY and CDR2 as SMNVEV (reference sequence). V was pared by 5 bases and J by 0 bases, with 4 bases of the junction left unmatched. Authors' methods: Counts of nucleated cells, estimated from reference gene primer amplification, were obtained. Using immunoSEQ multiplex PCR, the repertoire was profiled, and TCRdb retains in-frame clones only, with some absent. The DNA was the basis for D and trimming; V, J and clone size are from that table. This repertoire shows around 110,000 clones, around 80% found once; its top ten account for over 6%.

This rearrangement joins TRBV27 to TRBJ2-7, with 10 bases matching TRBD2. Sequenced sample: peripheral blood. The sequence derives from an older man with active or convalescent COVID-19. CDR3 in amino acids: CASSTRTSGSYEQYF. DNA of the CDR3: TGTGCCAGCAGTACACGGACTAGCGGCTCCTACGAGCAGTACTTC.